Listed below are T cell receptor beta chains from one sample, sequenced in a study of CD8+ T cells in alopecia areata. Generated by immunoSEQ multiplex PCR, the TCRdb table keeps only in-frame clones and is missing some. The sample has some 130,000 clones; about 50% are singletons. Sequencing used CD8+ T cells sorted from blood, obtained at week 0. Receptor source: a human donor with alopecia areata. Both conserved end residues are part of each CDR3. The D gene is left open where the match is weak. Clone size is given for some rows only: seen once, a few or many times, or a class if the clone is expanded.

v_call: TRBV30; j_call: TRBJ1-4; d_call: -; clone_size: -; cdr3_nt: TGTGCCTGGGGTGTAACTAATGAAAAACTGTTTTTT; cdr3_aa: CAWGVTNEKLFF
v_call: TRBV5-1; j_call: TRBJ2-7; d_call: -; clone_size: few; cdr3_nt: TGCGCCAGCAGCTTCCGGGGGGCCCACGAGCAGTACTTC; cdr3_aa: CASSFRGAHEQYF
v_call: TRBV19; j_call: TRBJ1-5; d_call: TRBD1; clone_size: -; cdr3_nt: TGTGCCAGTAGTCCGACAGGGGAAAGTCAGCCCCAGCATTTT; cdr3_aa: CASSPTGESQPQHF
v_call: TRBV9; j_call: TRBJ2-3; d_call: -; clone_size: few; cdr3_nt: TGTGCCAGCAGCGTAGGGGCGGACAGCACAGATACGCAGTATTTT; cdr3_aa: CASSVGADSTDTQYF
v_call: TRBV9; j_call: TRBJ2-7; d_call: -; clone_size: few; cdr3_nt: TGTGCCAGCAGCGTAGGAGATGGAGGGGAGTACGAGCAGTACTTC; cdr3_aa: CASSVGDGGEYEQYF
v_call: TRBV29-1; j_call: TRBJ1-2; d_call: -; clone_size: few; cdr3_nt: TGCAGCGCTTCACTTTGGGCGGGACGGCATTCCTCGAACTATGGCTACACCTTC; cdr3_aa: CSASLWAGRHSSNYGYTF
v_call: TRBV10-3; j_call: TRBJ1-1; d_call: -; clone_size: few; cdr3_nt: TGTGCCATCAGTGATTTCGCGGGGAACACTGAAGCTTTCTTT; cdr3_aa: CAISDFAGNTEAFF
v_call: TRBV29-1; j_call: TRBJ2-7; d_call: TRBD1; clone_size: few; cdr3_nt: TGCAGCGTAACCGGGACAGGCTCCTACGAGCAGTACTTC; cdr3_aa: CSVTGTGSYEQYF
v_call: TRBV10-3; j_call: TRBJ2-3; d_call: -; clone_size: -; cdr3_nt: TGTGCCATCAGGGTCGGGATGGGGACAGATACGCAGTATTTT; cdr3_aa: CAIRVGMGTDTQYF
v_call: TRBV15; j_call: TRBJ1-1; d_call: TRBD1; clone_size: -; cdr3_nt: TGTGCCACCAGCCCGCGCCCGACAGGGAGCACTGAAGCTTTCTTT; cdr3_aa: CATSPRPTGSTEAFF
v_call: TRBV29-1; j_call: TRBJ1-4; d_call: -; clone_size: once; cdr3_nt: TGCAGCGTTGGGCGGTGGCGGGGAGAATCCGAAAAACTGTTTTTT; cdr3_aa: CSVGRWRGESEKLFF
v_call: TRBV30; j_call: TRBJ1-1; d_call: -; clone_size: -; cdr3_nt: TGTGCCTCACGGGGCAGGCGGAACACTGAAGCTTTCTTT; cdr3_aa: CASRGRRNTEAFF
v_call: TRBV2; j_call: TRBJ2-7; d_call: -; clone_size: -; cdr3_nt: TGTGCCAGCGAGGCTAGCTCCTACGAGCAGTACTTC; cdr3_aa: CASEASSYEQYF
v_call: TRBV5-4; j_call: TRBJ1-2; d_call: -; clone_size: -; cdr3_nt: TGTGCCAGCAGCCCCGGGCCTCAGGGCGGCTACACCTTC; cdr3_aa: CASSPGPQGGYTF
v_call: TRBV6-5; j_call: TRBJ2-7; d_call: -; clone_size: few; cdr3_nt: TGTGCCAGCAGTTTTACAGGGGGGGACGAGCAGTACTTC; cdr3_aa: CASSFTGGDEQYF
v_call: TRBV5-1; j_call: TRBJ2-7; d_call: TRBD1; clone_size: -; cdr3_nt: TGCGCCAGCAGCACCGGACAGGGTCGGGAGCAGTACTTC; cdr3_aa: CASSTGQGREQYF
v_call: TRBV7-9; j_call: TRBJ2-5; d_call: TRBD2; clone_size: -; cdr3_nt: TGTGCCAGCAGCTTAGTCGGTAGCGGGGGGAAGCAAGAGACCCAGTACTTC; cdr3_aa: CASSLVGSGGKQETQYF
v_call: TRBV5-6; j_call: TRBJ2-3; d_call: TRBD1; clone_size: -; cdr3_nt: TGTGCCAGCAGCTTAGGACAGGGAGTGCAGTATTTT; cdr3_aa: CASSLGQGVQYF
v_call: TRBV29-1; j_call: TRBJ1-1; d_call: -; clone_size: -; cdr3_nt: TGCAGCGTTGGCAGGAACACTGAAGCTTTCTTT; cdr3_aa: CSVGRNTEAFF
v_call: TRBV14; j_call: TRBJ1-2; d_call: -; clone_size: -; cdr3_nt: TGTGCCAGCAGCCAAGCTAGCCCGGGGGTAAAGCATGGCTACACCTTC; cdr3_aa: CASSQASPGVKHGYTF
v_call: TRBV27; j_call: TRBJ2-5; d_call: TRBD2; clone_size: once; cdr3_nt: TGTGCCAGCAGTTCCCTCTGGGGGGGGAAAGAGACCCAGTACTTC; cdr3_aa: CASSSLWGGKETQYF
v_call: TRBV4-3; j_call: TRBJ2-7; d_call: -; clone_size: -; cdr3_nt: TGCGCCAGCAGCCAGGGGGAGTGGAACGAGCAGTACTTC; cdr3_aa: CASSQGEWNEQYF
v_call: TRBV7-9; j_call: TRBJ2-7; d_call: -; clone_size: -; cdr3_nt: TGTGCCAGCAGCTTGGAGCCGCGGCCATACTACGAGCAGTACTTC; cdr3_aa: CASSLEPRPYYEQYF
v_call: TRBV7-9; j_call: TRBJ2-2; d_call: -; clone_size: -; cdr3_nt: TGTGCCAGCAGTCCGACTCGTAACACCGGGGAGCTGTTTTTT; cdr3_aa: CASSPTRNTGELFF
v_call: TRBV2; j_call: TRBJ2-7; d_call: TRBD1; clone_size: once; cdr3_nt: TGTGCCAGCAGTGAAAGACAGGGCTACGAGCAGTACTTC; cdr3_aa: CASSERQGYEQYF
v_call: TRBV6-5; j_call: TRBJ2-5; d_call: -; clone_size: -; cdr3_nt: TGTGCCAGCAGTTACTCGGCCCTATCCGCACAAGAGACCCAGTACTTC; cdr3_aa: CASSYSALSAQETQYF
v_call: TRBV27; j_call: TRBJ2-3; d_call: TRBD2; clone_size: few; cdr3_nt: TGTGCCAGCAGTTTGGCGGTAGCGGGGCTCCTCACAGATACGCAGTATTTT; cdr3_aa: CASSLAVAGLLTDTQYF
v_call: TRBV9; j_call: TRBJ2-3; d_call: TRBD2; clone_size: once; cdr3_nt: TGTGCCAGCAGCGTAGATGGACCTAGCGGGGGGGGAACAGATACGCAGTATTTT; cdr3_aa: CASSVDGPSGGGTDTQYF
v_call: TRBV30; j_call: TRBJ2-1; d_call: TRBD2; clone_size: -; cdr3_nt: TGTGCCTGGGTCTCGGGGGGGAGCTCCTACAATGAGCAGTTCTTC; cdr3_aa: CAWVSGGSSYNEQFF
v_call: TRBV5-1; j_call: TRBJ1-1; d_call: TRBD1; clone_size: -; cdr3_nt: TGCGCCAGCAGCTTGTCTACGACAGGGCGTTTGAACACTGAAGCTTTCTTT; cdr3_aa: CASSLSTTGRLNTEAFF
v_call: TRBV9; j_call: TRBJ2-7; d_call: -; clone_size: -; cdr3_nt: TGTGCCAGCAGCGCAGGAACAGGGACCTACGAGCAGTACTTC; cdr3_aa: CASSAGTGTYEQYF
v_call: TRBV6-5; j_call: TRBJ2-5; d_call: TRBD2; clone_size: -; cdr3_nt: TGTGCCAGCAGTTACGTCTCTAGCGGGGGCCAAGAGACCCAGTACTTC; cdr3_aa: CASSYVSSGGQETQYF
v_call: TRBV5-6; j_call: TRBJ2-5; d_call: TRBD1; clone_size: -; cdr3_nt: TGTGCCAGCAGCCGACGGGACAGGTTTGAGACCCAGTACTTC; cdr3_aa: CASSRRDRFETQYF